The clone carrying this T cell receptor (beta chain) was observed a handful of times. Measured with immunoSEQ multiplex PCR; TCRdb has only the in-frame clones, and not every one. The sample lists just under 45,000 clones, about 65% occurring once. The sample comes from a study of PD-1 blockade in classical Hodgkin lymphoma. Relapse after autologous stem cell transplantation occurred in every patient, and brentuximab vedotin exposure varied. Trimming took 5 bases from V and 4 from J, leaving 17 bases between them. This CDR3 has 15 residues. Germline CDR1 reads SGHVS; CDR2 reads FNYEAQ. The sequence was obtained from a human donor with classical Hodgkin lymphoma. This sequence joins TRBV7-6 and TRBJ1-2; D gene uncertain. Sample: peripheral blood mononuclear cells (PBMCs), taken before the second cycle of nivolumab. In nucleotides, the CDR3 is TGTGCCAGCAGCCTTTCGGGAGGAGGCGTCTATGGCTACACCTTC. Its protein is CASSLSGGGVYGYTF.